A single sample gave rise to the 7 T cell receptor beta chains below, sequenced in a study of Ad26.COV2.S vaccination and SARS-CoV-2 variants. TCRdb keeps only in-frame clones here, not all; method: immunoSEQ multiplex PCR. The profile shows hundreds of thousands of clones, roughly 90% of them singletons. Stated treatment: around 19 received Ad26.COV2.S at low or high dose, single or two shots; about 5 received placebo; per-sample allocation not given. At day 63 after the first vaccine or placebo injection, samples were drawn. The sequenced sample was peripheral blood, obtained in a trial of Ad26.COV2.S vaccine versus placebo. The origin of the receptors is a person aged 18-60 years who received the Ad26.COV2.S COVID-19 vaccine or a placebo.

The chain links TRBV18 to TRBJ1-4, with D uncertain. The CDR3 has 16 amino acids. V lost 2 bases and J lost 3, with 13 bases in between. The germline CDR1 and CDR2 sequences are KGHSH and LQKENI. The CDR3 sequence is CASSPIRPGANEKLFF. For the CDR3, the DNA is TGTGCCAGCTCACCAATCCGGCCGGGAGCTAATGAAAAACTGTTTTTT. The whole variable domain, filled in from reference TRBV18 and TRBJ1-4, reads NAGVMQNPRHLVRRRGQEARLRCSPMKGHSHVYWYRQLPEEGLKFMVYLQKENIIDESGMPKERFSAEFPKEGPSILRIQQVVRGDSAAYFCASSPIRPGANEKLFFGSGTQLSVL.

V usage is TRBV2 and J usage is TRBJ2-5, with D perhaps TRBD1 or TRBD2 (5 bases each). This CDR3 has 13 residues. The V end lost 3 bases, the J end lost 5 bases, and 10 bases lay between the germline ends. Germline V gives CDR1 SNHLY, CDR2 FYNNEI. In DNA form, the CDR3 reads TGTGCCAGCAGTGATTTGGGGGTGGAGACCCAGTACTTC. Translating gives CASSDLGVETQYF.

The rearrangement joins TRBV6-5 to TRBJ2-7; TRBD1 is a possible D gene (6 bases). The germline V gene has CDR1 MNHEY and CDR2 SVGAGI. V lost 4 bases and J lost 2, with 12 bases in between. The CDR3 length is 14 residues. The CDR3 sequence: CASSFGQTTYEQYF. The CDR3 DNA reads TGTGCCAGCAGTTTTGGACAGACAACCTACGAGCAGTACTTC.

The genes are TRBV7-8 and TRBJ2-4; D unclear. The CDR3 length is 15 residues. CDR1 is SGHVS, CDR2 FQNEAQ, per germline. V was trimmed by 1 base and J by 0 bases, leaving 7 bases between them. The CDR3 nucleotides read TGTGCCAGCAGCTTAGGGGTTGTAGCCAAAAACATTCAGTACTTC. It encodes CASSLGVVAKNIQYF.

The rearrangement links TRBV18 to TRBJ1-5; the match to TRBD1 covers 8 bases. The J segment lost 0 bases and the V segment lost 3 bases, leaving 4 bases of the junction unmatched. Germline values: CDR1 KGHSH, CDR2 LQKENI. The CDR3 length is 16 residues. The CDR3: CASSPSGGYSNQPQHF. Written as DNA, the CDR3 is TGTGCCAGCTCACCCTCAGGGGGCTATAGCAATCAGCCCCAGCATTTT.

Regarding this clone: Within the sample, other DNA sequences also encode this same CDR3. The rearrangement links TRBV7-8 to TRBJ2-7; D gene uncertain. V was clipped by 5 bases and J by 0 bases, with 2 bases between them. The length of the CDR3 is 11 residues. Germline V gene sequence: CDR1 SGHVS, CDR2 FQNEAQ. The CDR3, as DNA: TGTGCCAGCAGCCGCTCCTACGAGCAGTACTTC. Amino acids: CASSRSYEQYF.

This chain joins TRBV6-5 and TRBJ2-5; D unclear. The germline V and J ends were trimmed by 0 bases and 2 bases, with 7 bases remaining between them. CDR1 is MNHEY, CDR2 SVGAGI, per germline. The CDR3 extends over 14 amino acids. In DNA form, the CDR3 reads TGTGCCAGCAGTTACTCCTGGGGTCAAGAGACCCAGTACTTC. Translation: CASSYSWGQETQYF.